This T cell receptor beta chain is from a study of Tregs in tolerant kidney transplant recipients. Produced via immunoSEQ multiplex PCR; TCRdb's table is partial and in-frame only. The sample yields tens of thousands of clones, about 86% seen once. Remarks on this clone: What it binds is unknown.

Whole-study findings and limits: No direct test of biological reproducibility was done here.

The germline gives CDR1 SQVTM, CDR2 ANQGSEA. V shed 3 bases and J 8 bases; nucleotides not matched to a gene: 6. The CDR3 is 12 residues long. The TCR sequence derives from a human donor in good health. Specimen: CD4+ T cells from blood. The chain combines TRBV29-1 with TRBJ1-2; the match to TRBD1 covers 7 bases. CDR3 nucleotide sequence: TGCAGCGTTGATTCGCCAGGGGGAGGCTACACCTTC. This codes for CSVDSPGGGYTF.